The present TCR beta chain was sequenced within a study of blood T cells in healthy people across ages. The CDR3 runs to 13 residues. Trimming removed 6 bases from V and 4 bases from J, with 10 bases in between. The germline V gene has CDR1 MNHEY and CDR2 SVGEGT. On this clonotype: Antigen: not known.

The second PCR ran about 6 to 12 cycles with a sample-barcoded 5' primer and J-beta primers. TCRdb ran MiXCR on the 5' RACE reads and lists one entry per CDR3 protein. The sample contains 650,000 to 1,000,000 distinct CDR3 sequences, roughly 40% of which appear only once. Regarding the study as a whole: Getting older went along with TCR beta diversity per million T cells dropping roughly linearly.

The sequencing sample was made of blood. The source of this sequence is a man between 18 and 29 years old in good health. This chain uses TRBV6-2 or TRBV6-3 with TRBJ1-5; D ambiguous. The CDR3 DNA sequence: TGTGCCAGCAGATCGAGAGCAAATCAGCCCCAGCATTTT. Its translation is CASRSRANQPQHF.